Sequencing of this T cell receptor beta chain was carried out in a study of blood T cell repertoires in COVID-19. Germline assignment: CDR1 SGHAT and CDR2 FQNNGV. V was clipped by 3 bases and J by 1 base, with 7 bases between them. There are 15 residues in the CDR3. This clone was detected only once. Each participant's cohort was designated according to participant-reported clinical history. Clones were sequenced by immunoSEQ multiplex PCR, and TCRdb holds only the in-frame ones, with some missing. The sample has hundreds of thousands of clones, 89% seen once; the top ten hold 8% to 10%. The rearrangement links TRBV11-2 to TRBJ2-6; possibly TRBD2 for D (5 bases). The receptor comes from a woman aged 40 to 50 who had recovered from COVID-19. The sequenced material came from PBMCs or T cells enriched from blood (not recorded which). The CDR3 region has the DNA TGTGCCAGCAGCTTGCCGGGGTCTGGGGCCAACGTCCTGACTTTC. Translated, it gives CASSLPGSGANVLTF.